A selection of T cell receptor beta chains follows, all from one sample in a study of T cell repertoires in cytomegalovirus infection. Which antigens these TCRs recognize remains unknown. TCRdb re-called the reads through MiXCR, storing one row per CDR3 protein. Found here are some 120,000 distinct CDR3 sequences, 32% of them singletons; the top ten hold about 53%. The sequenced sample was CD8+ T cells from cultured PBMCs, obtained from culture after CMV antigen stimulation. All receptors derive from a human donor in good health (CMV status not recorded). Some clones in this sample may be carry-over from other donors' samples. CDR3s leave out the opening cysteine and the closing phenylalanine or tryptophan. Fields, in order: V gene, CDR3 protein.

>TRBV5-1
ASRKPGLAGASYNEQF
>TRBV9
ASSVARQGNTEAF
>TRBV4-1
ASSHSGNTIY
>TRBV6-6
ASTTAGEAYNEQF
>TRBV4-3
ASSLWGSNEKLF
>TRBV7-2
ASSLDLDNYYEQY
>TRBV7-6
ASSLGRGDEQY
>TRBV4-3
ASSQDSGLYTEAF
>TRBV29-1
SVGGQVTYNEQF
>TRBV4-1
ASSSANVLT
>TRBV11-2
ASSLGGGGFEAF
>TRBV28
ASSNDRGYEQY
>TRBV7-9
ASSPDRAATGELF
>TRBV7-7
ASSPGTSGSSDTQY
>TRBV5-4
ASSLIQGRGGGYT
>TRBV20-1
SARARQYGYT